The 14 T cell receptor beta chains below come from one sample, sequenced in a study of shared clonotypes between healthy human individuals. This table comes from immunoSEQ multiplex PCR, and its TCRdb copy is limited to in-frame clones, with some not included. The sample holds about 2.1 million clones, 85% to 95% seen once. The naive CD8 subset, CD45RO-negative cells positively selected for CCR7, excluded terminally differentiated effector memory CD45RA+ cells. The sample consisted of naive CD8+ T cells from PBMCs. The receptors were sampled from a man aged 18 to 30 in good health. Some clones in this sample may be carry-over from other donors' samples.

The chain is built from TRBV7-9 and TRBJ2-3; D possibly matches TRBD1 or TRBD2 (6 bases each). The germline V gene has CDR1 SEHNR and CDR2 FQNEAQ (reference sequence). Trimming pared 5 bases from V and 4 bases from J, leaving 13 bases between. The CDR3 is made up of 14 amino acids. The CDR3 coding sequence is TGTGCCAGCAGCACTCCCGGGGGCCCAGATACGCAGTATTTT. Its translation is CASSTPGGPDTQYF.

Comment on this clone: The sample has other DNA sequences that encode this CDR3 too. The gene calls are TRBV2 and TRBJ1-5, with D possibly matching TRBD1 (6 bases). Germline lookup yields CDR1 SNHLY and CDR2 FYNNEI. The V end was cut by 1 base, the J end by 0 bases, with 10 bases between. This CDR3 spans 16 amino acids. The CDR3 DNA reads as TGTGCCAGCAGTGAAGGACAGGTATATAGCAATCAGCCCCAGCATTTT. Translating it yields CASSEGQVYSNQPQHF.

Concerning this clone itself: The identical CDR3 is also encoded by other nucleotide sequences in the sample. The chain uses TRBV30 and TRBJ2-6, with TRBD2 matching 7 bases. J was trimmed by 1 base and V by 3 bases; bases with no gene match: 0. CDR1 and CDR2 (germline): GTSNPN, SVGIG (reference sequence). The CDR3 totals 14 residues. The CDR3 reads CAWRRGSGANVLTF. The DNA of the CDR3 is TGTGCCTGGAGGCGGGGGTCTGGGGCCAACGTCCTGACTTTC.

The chain couples TRBV4-3 to TRBJ2-6; D is unclear. V lost 1 base to trimming and J lost 0 bases, with 7 bases between them. The germline V gene encodes CDR1 LGHNA and CDR2 YSLEER. The CDR3 totals 16 residues. The CDR3 region has the DNA TGCGCCAGCAGCCAAGGTGTAGGCTCTGGGGCCAACGTCCTGACTTTC. It is translated as CASSQGVGSGANVLTF.

The rearrangement joins TRBV27 to TRBJ2-5, with D tentatively TRBD2 (6 bases). This CDR3 is 17 amino acids long. Germline lookup yields CDR1 MNHEY and CDR2 SMNVEV (reference sequence). V dropped 6 bases and J dropped 3 bases, with 23 bases sitting between them. The CDR3: CASRGLEGETPKETQYF. For the CDR3, the DNA is TGTGCCAGCAGGGGACTTGAGGGCGAGACCCCAAAAGAGACCCAGTACTTC.

The V and J genes are TRBV19 and TRBJ2-7; D possibly corresponds to TRBD2 (5 bases). Germline V gene data show CDR1 as LNHDA and CDR2 as SQIVND (reference sequence). There are 14 residues in the CDR3. The germline V and J ends were trimmed by 5 bases and 4 bases, with 15 bases remaining between them. The CDR3 bases are TGTGCCAGTAGTGCCGGCCTTGGAGGTTACGAGCAGTACTTC. It is translated as CASSAGLGGYEQYF.

The chain couples TRBV29-1 to TRBJ2-1; 8 bases align to TRBD2. This CDR3 comprises 13 residues. The ends lost 3 bases at V and 4 bases at J; junction bases unmatched: 2. Germline V gene lookup returns CDR1 SQVTM and CDR2 ANQGSEA. The CDR3 loop reads CSVETSAYNEQFF. The DNA for the CDR3 is TGCAGCGTTGAGACTAGCGCTTACAATGAGCAGTTCTTC.

The rearrangement uses TRBV14 and TRBJ1-1; D remains ambiguous. V lost 4 bases and J lost 0, with 9 bases in between. This CDR3 has 14 amino acids. Germline CDR1 is SGHDN and CDR2 is FVKESK. CDR3 DNA: TGTGCCAGCAGCCCGGTCCTGATGAACACTGAAGCTTTCTTT. Its translation is CASSPVLMNTEAFF.

With respect to this clone: This sample also contains other DNA sequences that code for the same CDR3. The gene calls are TRBV28 and TRBJ2-7; D gene unclear. Germline values: CDR1 MDHEN, CDR2 SYDVKM. Trimming removed 4 bases at V and 1 base at J, with 8 bases between. The CDR3 has 13 residues. This CDR3 reads CASSSDFSYEQYF. CDR3 bases: TGTGCCAGCAGTTCTGACTTTTCCTACGAGCAGTACTTC.

The chain joins TRBV6-1 to TRBJ1-2; 7 nucleotides match TRBD1. The CDR3 extends over 15 amino acids. Germline CDR1 MNHNS, CDR2 SASEGT. V was pared by 2 bases and J by 2 bases, with 5 bases of the junction left unmatched. CDR3 loop: CASSESVQGNYGYTF. The CDR3 DNA reads as TGTGCCAGCAGTGAAAGTGTACAGGGGAACTATGGCTACACCTTC.

This clone was detected once. The V gene is TRBV4-1, the J gene TRBJ2-7, with 8 bases matching TRBD1. The V and J ends lost 5 bases and 3 bases, in that order; junction bases with no gene match: 6. The length of the CDR3 is 14 residues. Germline V gives CDR1 MGHRA, CDR2 YSYEKL. CDR3 DNA: TGCGCCAGCAGCTTCGGCAGGGGGCTCTACGAGCAGTACTTC. Encoded protein: CASSFGRGLYEQYF.

V and J are TRBV27 and TRBJ2-1; no reliable D call. The length of the CDR3 is 11 residues. Trimming pared 4 bases from V and 4 bases from J, leaving 2 bases between. Germline CDR1 and CDR2: MNHEY and SMNVEV (reference sequence). The CDR3 reads CASSWYNEQFF. CDR3 in DNA: TGTGCCAGCAGTTGGTACAATGAGCAGTTCTTC.

V usage is TRBV4-1 and J usage is TRBJ2-5; no reliable D call. The CDR3 length is 17 residues. The germline CDR1 and CDR2 sequences are MGHRA and YSYEKL. V was clipped by 0 bases and J by 0 bases, with 14 bases between them. The CDR3 coding sequence is TGCGCCAGCAGCCAAGATACCCGAACCCAGTACCAAGAGACCCAGTACTTC. Amino acid sequence: CASSQDTRTQYQETQYF.

The V and J genes are TRBV20-1 and TRBJ2-3, with unresolved D. This CDR3 is built from 11 residues. Trimming removed 7 bases at V and 9 bases at J, with 14 bases between. Germline CDR1 reads DFQATT; CDR2 reads SNEGSKA (reference sequence). The CDR3 here is CSVGWAKTQYF. CDR3 nucleotides: TGCAGTGTAGGTTGGGCGAAAACGCAGTATTTT.